A selection of T cell receptor beta chains follows, all from one sample in a study of T cell clones after liver transplantation. Measured with immunoSEQ multiplex PCR; TCRdb has only the in-frame clones, and not every one. The sample has about 21,000 clones, about 94% seen once. Sequenced here: CD8+ T cells from blood, sampled 25 months after liver transplant. The receptors come from a human patient who received a liver transplant. Some T cells could come from the graft donor. The CDR3 runs from the conserved cysteine through the conserved F or W. Each record gives: clone size, J gene, V gene, D gene, CDR3 protein, CDR3 DNA. A D gene is named only where the DNA matches it firmly. Clone sizes are given selectively: once, few, many, or a class where the clone is expanded.

>-|TRBJ2-3|TRBV27|-
CASSPHGDTQYF
TGTGCCAGCAGTCCCCACGGGGATACGCAGTATTTT
>-|TRBJ2-1|TRBV19|-
CASSIDPQGPRGYNEQFF
TGTGCCAGTAGTATAGACCCCCAGGGGCCTAGAGGATACAATGAGCAGTTCTTC
>-|TRBJ2-7|TRBV13|TRBD2
CASSAGLAGARGSYEQYF
TGTGCCAGCAGCGCAGGACTAGCGGGAGCCCGAGGCTCCTACGAGCAGTACTTC
>-|TRBJ2-1|TRBV13|TRBD1
CASSTRTGLYNEQFF
TGTGCCAGCAGCACCCGGACAGGACTCTACAATGAGCAGTTCTTC
>-|TRBJ2-5|TRBV4-2|TRBD2
CASSQELAGGETQYF
TGTGCCAGCAGCCAAGAACTAGCGGGAGGAGAGACCCAGTACTTC
>-|TRBJ2-1|TRBV19|-
CASSIMVAHEQFF
TGTGCCAGTAGTATTATGGTAGCCCATGAGCAGTTCTTC
>-|TRBJ2-5|TRBV7-6|TRBD1
CASSPDRDQETQYF
TGTGCCAGCAGTCCCGACAGGGACCAAGAGACCCAGTACTTC
>-|TRBJ2-3|TRBV6-5|-
CASSYLAASTDTQYF
TGTGCCAGCAGTTACTTGGCGGCTAGCACAGATACGCAGTATTTT
>-|TRBJ2-7|TRBV27|TRBD1
CASSLRTGDEQYF
TGTGCCAGCAGTTTAAGGACAGGGGACGAGCAGTACTTC
>once|TRBJ2-3|TRBV7-2|-
CASSLIPNADTQYF
TGTGCCAGCAGCTTAATCCCCAACGCAGATACGCAGTATTTT
>-|TRBJ1-2|TRBV25-1|-
CASSEWGHDYGYTF
TGTGCCAGCAGTGAATGGGGACACGACTATGGCTACACCTTC
>-|TRBJ2-2|TRBV4-3|-
CASSQDLETGELFF
TGCGCCAGCAGCCAAGACCTTGAGACCGGGGAGCTGTTTTTT
>-|TRBJ1-2|TRBV27|-
CASSFGTLTGYTF
TGTGCCAGCAGTTTCGGGACACTCACTGGCTACACCTTC
>-|TRBJ2-3|TRBV11-3|TRBD2
CASSLEQREGTDTQYF
TGTGCCAGCAGCTTAGAGCAGCGGGAGGGCACAGATACGCAGTATTTT
>few|TRBJ1-1|TRBV7-8|-
CASSPGVLGRMNTEAFF
TGTGCCAGCAGTCCAGGGGTGCTTGGCCGGATGAACACTGAAGCTTTCTTT
>-|TRBJ2-3|TRBV10-3|TRBD2
CAISGGGDTQYF
TGTGCCATCAGTGGGGGGGGAGATACGCAGTATTTT
>once|TRBJ1-5|TRBV7-8|-
CASRGTGDQPQHF
TGTGCCAGCAGAGGGACCGGGGATCAGCCCCAGCATTTT
>-|TRBJ2-1|TRBV7-3|TRBD2
CASSLISGRAWNEQFF
TGTGCCAGCAGCTTAATTAGCGGGAGGGCTTGGAATGAGCAGTTCTTC
>-|TRBJ1-1|TRBV11-2|-
CASSSPAGRATEAFF
TGTGCCAGCAGCTCCCCGGCAGGGAGGGCCACTGAAGCTTTCTTT
>-|TRBJ2-7|TRBV7-9|-
CASSLRDNSYEQYF
TGTGCCAGCAGCTTACGGGACAACTCCTACGAGCAGTACTTC
>-|TRBJ2-7|TRBV27|TRBD1
CASSLGTVYEQYF
TGTGCCAGCAGTCTCGGGACAGTCTACGAGCAGTACTTC
>-|TRBJ2-1|TRBV4-3|TRBD2
CASSQAGAGVWDEQFF
TGCGCCAGCAGCCAAGCTGGAGCGGGAGTTTGGGATGAGCAGTTCTTC
>large|TRBJ2-3|TRBV27|TRBD1
CASSSWLVRQGPVKDTQYF
TGTGCCAGCAGTTCCTGGTTGGTCCGACAGGGTCCGGTGAAAGATACGCAGTATTTT
>-|TRBJ2-1|TRBV25-1|-
CASSDEPTGPYNEQFF
TGTGCCAGCAGTGATGAGCCAACAGGTCCCTACAATGAGCAGTTCTTC
>-|TRBJ1-2|TRBV7-9|-
CASSYTGSVYGYTF
TGTGCCAGCAGTTACACAGGGTCTGTTTATGGCTACACCTTC
>-|TRBJ2-1|TRBV27|-
CASSLSRGYNEQFF
TGTGCCAGCAGTTTATCGAGGGGTTACAATGAGCAGTTCTTC
>-|TRBJ2-5|TRBV21-1|-
CASSRDVFGTSGRRMETQYF
TGTGCCAGCAGCAGGGACGTCTTCGGGACTAGCGGGAGACGGATGGAGACCCAGTACTTC
>-|TRBJ2-7|TRBV6-5|TRBD2
CASSWAGSGGYEQYF
TGTGCCAGCAGTTGGGCGGGTAGCGGGGGGTACGAGCAGTACTTC